Below are 5 T cell receptor beta chains sequenced from a single sample in a study of PD-L1 blockade in urothelial cancer. Specified time point: peripheral blood 6 weeks after treatment start. Here immunoSEQ multiplex PCR was the method, and the copy in TCRdb shows in-frame clones only, minus some. Here the sample spans around 87,000 clones, around four fifths being singletons. This sample comprised PBMCs, obtained around atezolizumab (anti-PD-L1) treatment. The receptors were gathered from a man between 65 and 80 years old with urothelial cancer.

J is TRBJ2-5 and V is TRBV7-6; 9 bases are a match to TRBD1. The CDR3 sequence is 15 residues long. V shed 5 bases and J 5 bases; nucleotides not matched to a gene: 9. Germline values: CDR1 SGHVS, CDR2 FNYEAQ. For the CDR3, the DNA is TGTGCCAGCAGCCTTGCCGGGACAGGGTGGGAGACCCAGTACTTC. Protein product: CASSLAGTGWETQYF. The variable domain in full, with the rest retrieved from reference TRBV7-6 and TRBJ2-5, is GAGVSQSPRYKVTKRGQDVALRCDPISGHVSLYWYRQALGQGPEFLTYFNYEAQQDKSGLPNDRFSAERPEGSISTLTIQRTEQRDSAMYRCASSLAGTGWETQYFGPGTRLLVL.

V usage is TRBV6-1 and J usage is TRBJ2-1; no clear D gene. Germline values: CDR1 MNHNS, CDR2 SASEGT. Trimming pared 2 bases from V and 0 bases from J, leaving 11 bases between. This CDR3 comprises 16 residues. The CDR3 here is CASSESLGLSYNEQFF. Here the CDR3 DNA reads TGTGCCAGCAGTGAAAGTCTAGGTCTCTCCTACAATGAGCAGTTCTTC.

The chain recombines TRBV5-1 with TRBJ2-1; the D gene is possibly TRBD2 (5 bases). Trimming cost V 5 bases and J 6 bases, with 12 bases left between them. The CDR3 extends over 13 amino acids. The V gene's germline CDR1 is SGHRS and CDR2 YFSETQ. The CDR3 loop reads CASSKNGVNEQFF. CDR3 coding DNA: TGCGCCAGCAGTAAAAACGGGGTCAATGAGCAGTTCTTC.

CDR3 sequence (DNA): TGTGCCAGCAGCTTAGAGCAGGGGGCCCACCCCCTTGACAATGAGCAGTTCTTC. It specifies CASSLEQGAHPLDNEQFF. V usage is TRBV11-2 and J usage is TRBJ2-1, with TRBD1 identical over 8 bases. The V gene end was trimmed by 0 bases and the J gene end by 5 bases; junction bases not matched to a gene: 12. The CDR3 consists of 18 residues. CDR1 and CDR2 (germline): SGHAT, FQNNGV.

This chain links TRBV18 with TRBJ1-2, with D unresolved. The CDR3 is 13 amino acids. V was shortened by 3 bases and J by 3 bases, with 8 bases between the two germline ends. Looked up from germline, CDR1 is KGHSH and CDR2 is LQKENI. CDR3 in amino acids: CASSPGSDYGYTF. CDR3 nucleotides: TGTGCCAGCTCACCGGGGAGCGACTATGGCTACACCTTC.